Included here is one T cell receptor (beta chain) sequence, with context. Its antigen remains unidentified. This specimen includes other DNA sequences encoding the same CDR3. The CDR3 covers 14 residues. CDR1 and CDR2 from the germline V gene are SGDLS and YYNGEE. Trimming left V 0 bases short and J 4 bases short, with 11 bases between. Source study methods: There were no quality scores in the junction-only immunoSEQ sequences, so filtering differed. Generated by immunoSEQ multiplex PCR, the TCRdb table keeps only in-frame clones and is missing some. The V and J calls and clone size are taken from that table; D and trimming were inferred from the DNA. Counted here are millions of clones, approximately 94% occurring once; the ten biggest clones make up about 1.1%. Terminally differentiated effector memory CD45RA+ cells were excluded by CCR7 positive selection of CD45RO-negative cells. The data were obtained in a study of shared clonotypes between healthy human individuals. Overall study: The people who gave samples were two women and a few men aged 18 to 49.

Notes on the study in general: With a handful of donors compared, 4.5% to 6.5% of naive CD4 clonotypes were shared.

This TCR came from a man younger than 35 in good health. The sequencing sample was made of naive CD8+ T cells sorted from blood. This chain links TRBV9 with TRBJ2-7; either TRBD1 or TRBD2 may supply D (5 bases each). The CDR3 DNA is TGTGCCAGCAGCGTAGGGGGACCCTCTTACGAGCAGTACTTC. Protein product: CASSVGGPSYEQYF.